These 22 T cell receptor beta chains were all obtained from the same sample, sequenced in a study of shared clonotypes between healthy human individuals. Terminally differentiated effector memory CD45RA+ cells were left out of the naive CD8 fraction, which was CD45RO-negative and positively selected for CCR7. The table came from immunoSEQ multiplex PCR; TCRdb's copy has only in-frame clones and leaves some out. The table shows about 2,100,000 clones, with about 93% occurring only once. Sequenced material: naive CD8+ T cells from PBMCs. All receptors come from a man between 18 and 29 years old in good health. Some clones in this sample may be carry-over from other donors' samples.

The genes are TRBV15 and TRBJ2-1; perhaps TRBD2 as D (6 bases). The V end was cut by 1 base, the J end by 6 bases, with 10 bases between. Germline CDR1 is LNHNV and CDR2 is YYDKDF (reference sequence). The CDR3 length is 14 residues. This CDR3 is CATSRGGAPNEQFF. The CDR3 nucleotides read TGTGCCACCAGCAGAGGCGGGGCTCCCAATGAGCAGTTCTTC.

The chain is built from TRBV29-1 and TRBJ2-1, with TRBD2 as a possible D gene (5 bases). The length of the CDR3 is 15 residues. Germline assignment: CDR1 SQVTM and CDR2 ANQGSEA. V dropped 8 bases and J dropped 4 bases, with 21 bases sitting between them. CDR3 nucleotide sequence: TGCAGCTTTGCGCTGTCTAGCTCCACGTACAATGAGCAGTTCTTC. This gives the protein CSFALSSSTYNEQFF.

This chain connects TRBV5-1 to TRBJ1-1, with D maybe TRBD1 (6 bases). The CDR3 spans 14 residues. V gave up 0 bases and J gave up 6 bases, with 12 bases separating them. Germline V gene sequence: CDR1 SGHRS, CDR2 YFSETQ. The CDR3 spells CASSLGQGRAEAFF. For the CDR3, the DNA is TGCGCCAGCAGCTTGGGTCAGGGGAGGGCTGAAGCTTTCTTT.

The CDR3 DNA follows: TGTGCCAGCAGTTACTTCGCGGGAGGGGAGACCCAGTACTTC. Amino acids: CASSYFAGGETQYF. The V and J genes are TRBV6-5 and TRBJ2-5, with 9 bases aligning to TRBD2. Germline V CDR1 and CDR2: MNHEY, SVGAGI. V shed 1 base, J shed 5 bases, and the junction held 2 bases outside the gene matches. This CDR3 is built from 14 residues.

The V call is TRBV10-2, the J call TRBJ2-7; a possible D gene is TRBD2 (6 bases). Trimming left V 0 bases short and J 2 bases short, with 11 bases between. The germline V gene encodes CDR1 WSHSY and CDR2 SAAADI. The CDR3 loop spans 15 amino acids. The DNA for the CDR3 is TGCGCCAGCAGTGAGTCCGGAGGGGTCCCCTACGAGCAGTACTTC. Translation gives CASSESGGVPYEQYF.

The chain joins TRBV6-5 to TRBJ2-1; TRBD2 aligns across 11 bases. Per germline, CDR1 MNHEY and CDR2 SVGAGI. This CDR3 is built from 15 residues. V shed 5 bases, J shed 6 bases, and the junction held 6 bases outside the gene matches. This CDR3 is CASSLSGRAGNEQFF. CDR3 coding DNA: TGTGCCAGCAGTCTTAGCGGGAGGGCCGGCAATGAGCAGTTCTTC.

CDR3 nucleotides: TGTGCCAGTAGTTTCTACGTAGCGGGAGATTCCGATACGCAGTATTTT. Its protein product is CASSFYVAGDSDTQYF. The rearrangement joins TRBV19 to TRBJ2-3, with 9 bases aligning to TRBD2. V was pared by 5 bases and J by 6 bases, with 12 bases of the junction left unmatched. CDR1 is LNHDA and CDR2 is SQIVND in the germline V gene (reference sequence). The CDR3 spans 16 residues.

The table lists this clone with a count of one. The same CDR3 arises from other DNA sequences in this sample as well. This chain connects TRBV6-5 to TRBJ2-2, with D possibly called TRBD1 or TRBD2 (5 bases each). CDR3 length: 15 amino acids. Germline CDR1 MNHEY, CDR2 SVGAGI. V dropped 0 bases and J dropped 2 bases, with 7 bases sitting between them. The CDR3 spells CASSYSRGNTGELFF. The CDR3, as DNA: TGTGCCAGCAGTTACTCGAGGGGAAACACCGGGGAGCTGTTTTTT.

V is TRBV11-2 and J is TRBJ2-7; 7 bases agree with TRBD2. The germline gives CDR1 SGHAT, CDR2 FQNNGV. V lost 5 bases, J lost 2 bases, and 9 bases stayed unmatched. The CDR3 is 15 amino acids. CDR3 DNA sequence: TGTGCCAGCAGCCACCCTAGCGGTTATACCTACGAGCAGTACTTC. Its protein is CASSHPSGYTYEQYF.

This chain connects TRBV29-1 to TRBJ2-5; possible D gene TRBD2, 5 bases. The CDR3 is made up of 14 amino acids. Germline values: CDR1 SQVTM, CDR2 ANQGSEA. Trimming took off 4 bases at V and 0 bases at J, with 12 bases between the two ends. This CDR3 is CSVVGRTYQETQYF. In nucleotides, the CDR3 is TGCAGCGTTGTAGGGAGAACCTACCAAGAGACCCAGTACTTC. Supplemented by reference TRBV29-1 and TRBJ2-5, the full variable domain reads SAVISQKPSRDICQRGTSLTIQCQVDSQVTMMFWYRQQPGQSLTLIATANQGSEATYESGFVIDKFPISRPNLTFSTLTVSNMSPEDSSIYLCSVVGRTYQETQYFGPGTRLLVL.

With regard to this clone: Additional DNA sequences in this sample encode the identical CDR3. The DNA for the CDR3 is TGTGCCAGCAGCTTGGGGACAGCTAATCAGCCCCAGCATTTT. This encodes CASSLGTANQPQHF. V usage is TRBV7-9 and J usage is TRBJ1-5, with 7 positions matching TRBD1. CDR3 size: 14 residues. Germline assignment: CDR1 SEHNR and CDR2 FQNEAQ (reference sequence). V dropped 3 bases and J dropped 4; count of bases not matched to a gene: 3.

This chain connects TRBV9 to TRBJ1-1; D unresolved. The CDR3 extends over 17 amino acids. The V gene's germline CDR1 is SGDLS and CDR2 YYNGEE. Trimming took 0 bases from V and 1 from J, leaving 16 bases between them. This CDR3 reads CASSVEAVVGKNTEAFF. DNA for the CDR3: TGTGCCAGCAGCGTAGAAGCGGTAGTTGGCAAGAACACTGAAGCTTTCTTT.

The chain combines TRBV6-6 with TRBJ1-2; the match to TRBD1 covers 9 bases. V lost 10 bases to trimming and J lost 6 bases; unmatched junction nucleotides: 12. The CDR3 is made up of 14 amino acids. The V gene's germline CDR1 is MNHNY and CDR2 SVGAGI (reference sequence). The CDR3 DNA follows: TGTGCCAACTTAAGTGCCGGGACAGGGAATGGCTACACCTTC. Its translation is CANLSAGTGNGYTF.

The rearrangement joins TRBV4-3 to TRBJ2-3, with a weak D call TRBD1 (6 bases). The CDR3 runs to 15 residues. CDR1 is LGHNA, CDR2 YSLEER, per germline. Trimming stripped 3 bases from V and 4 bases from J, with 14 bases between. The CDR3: CASSQITGMPDTQYF. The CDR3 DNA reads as TGCGCCAGCAGCCAGATCACAGGGATGCCAGATACGCAGTATTTT.

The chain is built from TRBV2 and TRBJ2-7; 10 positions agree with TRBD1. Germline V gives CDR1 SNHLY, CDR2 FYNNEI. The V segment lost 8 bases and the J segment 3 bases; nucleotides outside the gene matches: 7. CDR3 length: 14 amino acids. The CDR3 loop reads CASLDRDRGYEQYF. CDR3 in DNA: TGTGCCAGCCTCGACCGGGACAGGGGCTACGAGCAGTACTTC.

CDR3 sequence: CASSPQGQGPNQPQHF. For the CDR3, the DNA is TGTGCCAGCAGCCCACAGGGCCAGGGACCTAATCAGCCCCAGCATTTT. The chain recombines TRBV7-9 with TRBJ1-5, with D maybe TRBD1 (6 bases). The germline V gene encodes CDR1 SEHNR and CDR2 FQNEAQ (reference sequence). V lost 5 bases to trimming and J lost 4 bases, with 18 bases between them. CDR3 size: 16 residues.

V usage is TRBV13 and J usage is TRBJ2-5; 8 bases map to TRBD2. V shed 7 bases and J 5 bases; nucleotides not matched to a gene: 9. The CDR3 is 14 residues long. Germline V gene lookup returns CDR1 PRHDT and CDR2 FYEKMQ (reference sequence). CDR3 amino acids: CASKAGGRRETQYF. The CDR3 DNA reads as TGTGCCAGCAAGGCGGGAGGACGGCGCGAGACCCAGTACTTC. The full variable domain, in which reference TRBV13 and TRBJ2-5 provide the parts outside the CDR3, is AAGVIQSPRHLIKEKRETATLKCYPIPRHDTVYWYQQGPGQDPQFLISFYEKMQSDKGSIPDRFSAQQFSDYHSELNMSSLELGDSALYFCASKAGGRRETQYFGPGTRLLVL.

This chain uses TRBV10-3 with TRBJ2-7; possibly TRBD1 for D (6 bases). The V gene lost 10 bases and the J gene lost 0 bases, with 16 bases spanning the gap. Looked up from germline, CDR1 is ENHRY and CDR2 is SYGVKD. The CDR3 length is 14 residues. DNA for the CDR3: TGTGCCACCCGACAGGAATGGGGCTCCTACGAGCAGTACTTC. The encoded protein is CATRQEWGSYEQYF.

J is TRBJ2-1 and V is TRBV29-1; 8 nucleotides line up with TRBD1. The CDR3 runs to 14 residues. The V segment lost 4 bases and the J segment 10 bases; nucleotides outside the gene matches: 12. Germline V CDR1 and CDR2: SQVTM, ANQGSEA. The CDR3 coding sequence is TGCAGCGTTGTCCCAGGGGGCTCGGATGGGGAGCAGTTCTTC. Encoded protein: CSVVPGGSDGEQFF.

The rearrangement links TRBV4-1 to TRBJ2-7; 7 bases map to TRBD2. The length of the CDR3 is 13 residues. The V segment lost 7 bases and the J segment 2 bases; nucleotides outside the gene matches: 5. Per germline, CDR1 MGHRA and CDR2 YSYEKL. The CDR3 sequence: CASTPSGAYEQYF. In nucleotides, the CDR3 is TGCGCCAGCACACCTAGCGGCGCCTACGAGCAGTACTTC.

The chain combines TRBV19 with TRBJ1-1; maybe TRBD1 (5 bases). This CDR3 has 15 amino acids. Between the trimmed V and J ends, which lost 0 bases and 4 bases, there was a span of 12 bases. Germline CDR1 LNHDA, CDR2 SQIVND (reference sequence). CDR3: CASSIDTRVFTEAFF. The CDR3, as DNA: TGTGCCAGTAGTATAGATACCAGGGTTTTCACTGAAGCTTTCTTT.

CDR3 sequence: CASSRIAGGYNEQFF. CDR3 in DNA: TGTGCCAGCAGCCGGATAGCGGGAGGCTACAATGAGCAGTTCTTC. This rearrangement joins TRBV5-4 to TRBJ2-1, with TRBD2 matching 10 bases. Germline trimming cut 4 bases from V and 3 bases from J; bases unmatched to any gene: 4. CDR1 SGHNT and CDR2 YYREEE come from the germline V gene (reference sequence). CDR3 size: 15 residues.